The clone carrying this T cell receptor beta chain was recorded only once. Its antigen is not known. Other DNA variants within this sample encode the same CDR3. These data belong to a study of shared clonotypes between healthy human individuals. Study background: For every donor, three CD4 naive, three CD4 memory, two CD8 naive and one CD8 memory plates were used.

Whole-study results and caveats: Non-shared clonotypes were found to have lower generation probabilities than the clonotypes that were shared by all four of the sorted-subset donors.

Deep-level running was used for the assay. Using immunoSEQ multiplex PCR, the repertoire was profiled, and TCRdb retains in-frame clones only, with some absent. In the table there are about 680,000 clones, about three quarters of which are singletons. CD4+ cells underwent separation, giving CD45RA+ naive and CD45RA-negative memory subsets. Germline CDR1 reads MGHRA; CDR2 reads YSYEKL. The CDR3 extends over 14 amino acids. V lost 0 bases and J lost 5, with 10 bases in between. The source of this sequence is a woman aged 30 to 39 in good health. Specimen: memory CD4+ T cells sorted from blood. Specified subset: CD45RA-negative fraction. The chain couples TRBV4-1 to TRBJ2-5, with D perhaps TRBD1 or TRBD2 (6 bases each). CDR3 in amino acids: CASSQDPGAETQYF. CDR3 sequence (DNA): TGCGCCAGCAGCCAAGATCCGGGGGCGGAGACCCAGTACTTC.